These T cell receptor beta chains were read from a single sample in a study of CD8+ T cells in alopecia areata. Clones were read by immunoSEQ multiplex PCR, and TCRdb kept only the in-frame ones, dropping some. The table lists 150,000 to 200,000 clones, more than 55% of them singletons. Sequenced material: CD4+ T cells sorted from blood, taken at week 4, from a patient treated with tofacitinib. These receptors originate from a human donor with alopecia areata. Each CDR3 is given with its conserved first and last residue. D genes are given only for firm matches. Clone sizes are given selectively: once, few, many, or a class where the clone is expanded.

j_gene | abundance | d_gene | v_gene | len | CDR3aa | CDR3nt
TRBJ2-5 | - | - | TRBV28 | 15 | CASRARSDGRGTQYF | TGTGCCAGCAGGGCCCGAAGTGACGGCCGGGGGACCCAGTACTTC
TRBJ1-2 | - | - | TRBV25-1 | 13 | CATQQGNRGGYTF | TGTGCCACTCAACAGGGAAATAGAGGAGGCTACACCTTC
TRBJ1-1 | - | - | TRBV29-1 | 11 | CSVGRGNEAFF | TGCAGCGTTGGAAGGGGGAATGAAGCTTTCTTT
TRBJ1-1 | - | - | TRBV13 | 14 | CASSRPRRGTEAFF | TGTGCCAGCAGCCGGCCCAGACGAGGGACTGAAGCTTTCTTT
TRBJ1-1 | - | - | TRBV29-1 | 11 | CSVAQNTEAFF | TGCAGCGTTGCCCAGAACACTGAAGCTTTCTTT
TRBJ1-2 | - | TRBD1 | TRBV29-1 | 14 | CSVATDRGLYGYTF | TGCAGCGTTGCAACAGACAGGGGGCTCTATGGCTACACCTTC
TRBJ2-3 | - | TRBD2 | TRBV5-4 | 14 | CASGLGAGTDTQYF | TGTGCCAGCGGACTAGGGGCAGGCACAGATACGCAGTATTTT
TRBJ2-5 | - | - | TRBV28 | 13 | CASSPAVQETQYF | TGTGCCAGCAGCCCGGCCGTCCAAGAGACCCAGTACTTC
TRBJ1-2 | - | - | TRBV28 | 14 | CASSLLGLGTGYTF | TGTGCCAGCAGTTTATTAGGCCTAGGGACTGGCTACACCTTC
TRBJ1-6 | few | TRBD1 | TRBV28 | 17 | CASLRGQGASYNSPLHF | TGTGCCAGCCTACGAGGACAGGGGGCTTCCTATAATTCACCCCTCCACTTT
TRBJ2-7 | few | - | TRBV2 | 10 | CASSFSEQYF | TGTGCCAGCAGCTTTAGTGAGCAGTACTTC
TRBJ1-6 | once | - | TRBV7-6 | 15 | CASSLAAGIQSPLHF | TGTGCCAGCAGCTTAGCTGCGGGGATTCAATCACCCCTCCACTTT
TRBJ1-5 | - | TRBD1 | TRBV30 | 12 | CAWGDTGGTQHF | TGTGCCTGGGGGGACACAGGGGGCACCCAGCATTTT
TRBJ1-6 | - | - | TRBV30 | 15 | CAWSAPRARHSPLHF | TGTGCCTGGAGTGCCCCCCGCGCGCGCCATTCACCCCTCCACTTT
TRBJ2-1 | - | TRBD2 | TRBV2 | 15 | CASSVLPSGADEQFF | TGTGCCAGCAGTGTCTTACCTAGCGGGGCGGATGAGCAGTTCTTC